These 21 T cell receptor beta chains were sequenced from one sample in a study of blood T cell repertoires in COVID-19. Here immunoSEQ multiplex PCR was the method, and the copy in TCRdb shows in-frame clones only, minus some. The sample comprises 65,000 to 85,000 clones, about 80% of which are singletons, and 5.7% rests with the top ten. Specimen: peripheral blood. The receptors were gathered from a man aged 45 to 65 with active or convalescent COVID-19.

The sample holds one count of this clone. This chain uses TRBV30 with TRBJ2-7, with D tentatively TRBD1 (6 bases). CDR3 length equals 13 residues. In germline, CDR1 is GTSNPN, CDR2 SVGIG (reference sequence). V lost 4 bases and J lost 7, with 17 bases in between. CDR3 sequence reads: CAWTRRGGSEQYF. CDR3 coding DNA: TGTGCCTGGACGCGGAGAGGGGGATCAGAGCAGTACTTC.

V is TRBV19 and J is TRBJ2-2; the match to TRBD2 covers 9 bases. V trimming: 6 bases; J trimming: 8 bases; junction bases outside the gene matches: 13. Germline lookup yields CDR1 LNHDA and CDR2 SQIVND (reference sequence). The CDR3 extends over 16 amino acids. The CDR3 DNA is TGTGCCAGTAGCTCCTTGGCTAGCGGGGCCGCAGGGGAGCTGTTTTTT. This encodes CASSSLASGAAGELFF.

V and J are TRBV3-1 (or the pseudogene TRBV3-2) and TRBJ2-4; D is uncertain. The CDR3 extends over 13 amino acids. V lost 0 bases to trimming and J lost 5 bases, with 5 bases between them. Germline CDR1 and CDR2: LGHDT and YNNKEL (reference sequence). DNA for the CDR3: TGTGCCAGCAGCCAAGAAACAGAAAACATTCAGTACTTC. Its protein product is CASSQETENIQYF.

The rearrangement uses TRBV15 and TRBJ2-3; no reliable D call. Germline CDR1 LNHNV, CDR2 YYDKDF (reference sequence). The CDR3 totals 13 residues. Trimming removed 0 bases at V and 4 bases at J, with 5 bases between. The chain's CDR3 is CATSRDRADTQYF. In DNA form, the CDR3 reads TGTGCCACCAGCAGAGATCGGGCAGATACGCAGTATTTT.

The chain combines TRBV5-5 with TRBJ2-1, with TRBD2 matching 9 bases. Losses at the gene ends were 2 bases for V and 9 bases for J; bases not matched to a gene: 9. There are 15 residues in the CDR3. Germline assignment: CDR1 SGHKS and CDR2 YYEKEE (reference sequence). The DNA for the CDR3 is TGTGCCAGCAGCTTCCTGGGCGGGGGGGCCACTGAGCAGTTCTTC. Residues: CASSFLGGGATEQFF.

For the CDR3, the DNA is TGTGCCAGCGCGACTAGCGGGGGGATAGAGACCCAGTACTTC. As protein: CASATSGGIETQYF. The chain employs TRBV6-5 and TRBJ2-5, with TRBD2 matching 13 bases. V lost 8 bases to trimming and J lost 4 bases; unmatched junction nucleotides: 4. This CDR3 is built from 14 residues. Germline-derived CDR1 and CDR2 are MNHEY and SVGAGI.

In this sample, this clone turned up a few times. The V call is TRBV9, the J call TRBJ2-3; 11 bases match TRBD2. The germline CDR1 and CDR2 sequences are SGDLS and YYNGEE. The CDR3 contains 15 residues. J was trimmed by 4 bases and V by 4 bases; bases with no gene match: 5. The CDR3 loop reads CASSLSGGDSDTQYF. CDR3 bases: TGTGCCAGCAGCCTTAGCGGGGGGGACTCAGATACGCAGTATTTT.

The chain couples TRBV2 to TRBJ2-1; D gene uncertain. V was pared by 7 bases and J by 8 bases, with 12 bases between. Germline CDR1 is SNHLY and CDR2 is FYNNEI. The CDR3 consists of 12 residues. The CDR3 DNA sequence: TGTGCCAGCAATGGCCCCCTTGATGAGCAGTTCTTC. Translating gives CASNGPLDEQFF.

The V gene is TRBV7-2, the J gene TRBJ1-5; weak D call: TRBD1 (5 bases). The CDR3 is 15 amino acids. The V end was cut by 2 bases, the J end by 3 bases, with 11 bases between. Germline V gene data show CDR1 as SGHTA and CDR2 as FQGNSA. DNA of the CDR3: TGTGCCAGCAGCTTACAATCAGGGTCCAATCAGCCCCAGCATTTT. This gives the protein CASSLQSGSNQPQHF.

This chain joins TRBV5-1 and TRBJ2-1; 10 bases match TRBD1. The ends lost 2 bases at V and 7 bases at J; junction bases unmatched: 6. The CDR3 extends over 15 amino acids. CDR1 and CDR2 from the germline V gene are SGHRS and YFSETQ. The CDR3 here is CASSLGDRGWNEQFF. CDR3 nucleotide sequence: TGCGCCAGCAGCTTAGGGGACAGGGGTTGGAATGAGCAGTTCTTC.

Only a few counts were recorded for this clone. The genes are TRBV7-9 and TRBJ2-1; TRBD1 might be the D (6 bases). The length of the CDR3 is 15 residues. The V end was cut by 8 bases, the J end by 4 bases, with 18 bases between. Germline loops: CDR1 SEHNR, CDR2 FQNEAQ (reference sequence). CDR3 region: CASPSPSRGYNEQFF. In DNA, the CDR3 is TGTGCCAGCCCATCCCCCTCCAGGGGTTACAATGAGCAGTTCTTC.

The chain uses TRBV6-5 and TRBJ1-1, with unresolved D. The CDR3 sequence is 12 residues long. V was pared by 4 bases and J by 3 bases, with 6 bases between. Germline CDR1 MNHEY, CDR2 SVGAGI. The CDR3 DNA sequence: TGTGCCAGCAGTTCCACTTACACTGAAGCTTTCTTT. Protein: CASSSTYTEAFF.

The rearrangement uses TRBV13 and TRBJ2-1; D gene uncertain. The V end was cut by 1 base, the J end by 6 bases, with 4 bases between. CDR3 length: 12 amino acids. Germline V lookup: CDR1 PRHDT, CDR2 FYEKMQ (reference sequence). The CDR3 DNA is TGTGCCAGCAGCTTAGACTCCAATGAGCAGTTCTTC. It yields the protein CASSLDSNEQFF.

The chain combines TRBV13 with TRBJ2-7; 14 bases line up with TRBD2. CDR1 is PRHDT and CDR2 is FYEKMQ in the germline V gene (reference sequence). Trimming took 3 bases from V and 2 from J; bases not matched to a gene: 3. CDR3 length equals 16 residues. The CDR3 DNA follows: TGTGCCAGCAGCTTTTCGACTAGCGGGGGGGCCTACGAGCAGTACTTC. As protein: CASSFSTSGGAYEQYF.

The chain links TRBV19 to TRBJ1-5; the match to TRBD1 covers 11 bases. CDR1 and CDR2 from the germline V gene are LNHDA and SQIVND (reference sequence). The CDR3 covers 13 residues. With V trimmed by 11 bases and J by 5 bases, 5 bases remained unmatched. Here the CDR3 reads CAGGQGAYQPQHF. The CDR3 DNA reads TGTGCCGGAGGACAGGGGGCGTATCAGCCCCAGCATTTT. Combining the CDR3 with reference TRBV19 and TRBJ1-5 gives the whole variable domain DGGITQSPKYLFRKEGQNVTLSCEQNLNHDAMYWYRQDPGQGLRLIYYSQIVNDFQKGDIAEGYSVSREKKESFPLTVTSAQKNPTAFYLCAGGQGAYQPQHFGDGTRLSIL.

DNA for the CDR3: TGTGCCAGCAGCACAATGACAGTCTCTGGAAACACCATATATTTT. This codes for CASSTMTVSGNTIYF. The chain is built from TRBV7-2 and TRBJ1-3, with D possibly being TRBD1 (5 bases). Trimming left V 5 bases short and J 0 bases short, with 11 bases between. This CDR3 spans 15 amino acids. Germline CDR1 SGHTA, CDR2 FQGNSA.

The chain combines TRBV24-1 with TRBJ2-5; D possibly corresponds to TRBD1 (5 bases). The germline V and J ends were trimmed by 3 bases and 3 bases, with 13 bases remaining between them. Germline loops: CDR1 KGHDR, CDR2 SFDVKD. The CDR3 spans 15 residues. Here the CDR3 reads CATSDTRTSKETQYF. CDR3 in DNA: TGTGCCACCAGTGATACCCGGACATCTAAAGAGACCCAGTACTTC.

The chain carries TRBV29-1 and TRBJ1-4, with TRBD1 identical over 10 bases. The V and J ends lost 6 bases and 6 bases, in that order; junction bases with no gene match: 13. The germline V gene has CDR1 SQVTM and CDR2 ANQGSEA. The CDR3 length is 16 residues. CDR3 sequence: CSVEGFATGGYEKLFF. The CDR3 region has the DNA TGCAGCGTGGAGGGTTTCGCGACAGGGGGCTATGAAAAACTGTTTTTT.

This sequence joins TRBV3-1 (or the pseudogene TRBV3-2) and TRBJ1-3, with D unclear. Germline V gene lookup returns CDR1 LGHDT and CDR2 YNNKEL (reference sequence). The V and J ends lost 11 bases and 5 bases respectively, with 13 bases between them. This CDR3 is 12 amino acids long. CDR3 sequence reads: CAARRWRNTIYF. Here the CDR3 DNA reads TGTGCCGCTCGGAGATGGCGAAACACCATATATTTT.

Only one count was recorded for this clone. The chain joins TRBV4-1 to TRBJ1-2; possible D gene TRBD1, 5 bases. The CDR3 totals 13 residues. V was trimmed by 3 bases and J by 7 bases, leaving 12 bases between them. In germline, CDR1 is MGHRA, CDR2 YSYEKL. The CDR3: CASSQDMLSGYTF. CDR3 nucleotides: TGCGCCAGCAGCCAGGACATGCTAAGTGGCTACACCTTC.

In DNA, the CDR3 is TGCGCCAGCAGCCACGGGACAGGGCGTGAAGCTTTCTTT. Protein product: CASSHGTGREAFF. This chain connects TRBV4-1 to TRBJ1-1, with 9 bases identical to TRBD1. There are 13 residues in the CDR3. After removal of 3 bases from V and 7 bases from J, the junction contained 3 bases not matched to a gene. CDR1 is MGHRA, CDR2 YSYEKL, per germline.